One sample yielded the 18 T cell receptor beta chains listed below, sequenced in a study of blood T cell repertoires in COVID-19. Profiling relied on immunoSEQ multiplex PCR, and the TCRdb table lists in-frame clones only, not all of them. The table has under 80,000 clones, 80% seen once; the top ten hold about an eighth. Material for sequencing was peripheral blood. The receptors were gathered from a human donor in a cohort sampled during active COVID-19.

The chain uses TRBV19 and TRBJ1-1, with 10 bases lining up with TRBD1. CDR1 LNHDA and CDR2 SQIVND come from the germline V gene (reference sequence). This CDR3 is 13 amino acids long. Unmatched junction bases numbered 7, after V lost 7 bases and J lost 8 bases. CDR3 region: CASNNRQGAEAFF. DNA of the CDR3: TGTGCCAGTAATAACCGACAGGGGGCGGAAGCTTTCTTT. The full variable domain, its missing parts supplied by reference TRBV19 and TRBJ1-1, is DGGITQSPKYLFRKEGQNVTLSCEQNLNHDAMYWYRQDPGQGLRLIYYSQIVNDFQKGDIAEGYSVSREKKESFPLTVTSAQKNPTAFYLCASNNRQGAEAFFGQGTRLTVV.

CDR3 region: CASSAGTGGDGYTF. CDR3 sequence (DNA): TGCGCCAGCAGCGCCGGGACAGGGGGGGATGGCTACACCTTC. V is TRBV5-1 and J is TRBJ1-2, with 11 bases fitting TRBD1. Unmatched junction bases numbered 5, after V lost 4 bases and J lost 6 bases. CDR3 size: 14 residues. The germline gives CDR1 SGHRS, CDR2 YFSETQ.

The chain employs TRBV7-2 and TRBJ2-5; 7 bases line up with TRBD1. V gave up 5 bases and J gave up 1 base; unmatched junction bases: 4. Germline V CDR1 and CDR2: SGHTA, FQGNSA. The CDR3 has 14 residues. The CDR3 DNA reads TGTGCCAGCAGCCGGGACAGAGCCCAAGAGACCCAGTACTTC. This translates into CASSRDRAQETQYF. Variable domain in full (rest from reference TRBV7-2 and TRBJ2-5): GAGVSQSPSNKVTEKGKDVELRCDPISGHTALYWYRQSLGQGLEFLIYFQGNSAPDKSGLPSDRFSAERTGGSVSTLTIQRTQQEDSAVYLCASSRDRAQETQYFGPGTRLLVL.

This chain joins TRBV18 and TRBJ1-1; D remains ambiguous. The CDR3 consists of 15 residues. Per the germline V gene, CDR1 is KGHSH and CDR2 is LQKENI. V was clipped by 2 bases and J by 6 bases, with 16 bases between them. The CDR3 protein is CASSPFPPLSAEAFF. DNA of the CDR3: TGTGCCAGCTCACCATTTCCACCATTGAGCGCTGAAGCTTTCTTT.

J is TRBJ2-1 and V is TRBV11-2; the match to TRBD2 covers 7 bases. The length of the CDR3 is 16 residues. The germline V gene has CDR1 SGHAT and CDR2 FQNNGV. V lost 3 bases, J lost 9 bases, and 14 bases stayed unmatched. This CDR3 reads CASSLTGWGGRGEQFF. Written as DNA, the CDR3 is TGTGCCAGCAGCTTGACCGGGTGGGGCGGGAGAGGTGAGCAGTTCTTC.

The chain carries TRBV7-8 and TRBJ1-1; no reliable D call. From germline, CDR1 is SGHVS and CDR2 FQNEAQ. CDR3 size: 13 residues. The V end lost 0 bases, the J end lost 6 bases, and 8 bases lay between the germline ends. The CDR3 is CASSLAQFSEAFF. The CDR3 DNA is TGTGCCAGCAGCTTAGCGCAGTTCTCTGAAGCTTTCTTT.

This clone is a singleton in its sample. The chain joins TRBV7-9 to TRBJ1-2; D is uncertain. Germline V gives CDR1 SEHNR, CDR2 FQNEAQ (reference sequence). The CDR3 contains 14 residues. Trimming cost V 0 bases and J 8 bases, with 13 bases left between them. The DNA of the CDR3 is TGTGCCAGCAGCTTAGCCTCGGGGTCTGGCGGCTACACCTTC. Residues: CASSLASGSGGYTF.

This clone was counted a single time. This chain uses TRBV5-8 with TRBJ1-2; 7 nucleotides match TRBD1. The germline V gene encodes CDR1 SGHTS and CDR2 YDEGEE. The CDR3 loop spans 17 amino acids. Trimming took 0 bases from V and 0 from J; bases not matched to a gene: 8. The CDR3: CASSLADGTATNYGYTF. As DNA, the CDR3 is TGTGCCAGCAGCTTGGCCGATGGGACAGCTACTAACTATGGCTACACCTTC. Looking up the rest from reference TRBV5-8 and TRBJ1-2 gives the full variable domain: EAGVTQSPTHLIKTRGQQATLRCSPISGHTSVYWYQQALGLGLQFLLWYDEGEERNRGNFPPRFSGRQFPNYSSELNVNALELEDSALYLCASSLADGTATNYGYTFGSGTRLTVV.

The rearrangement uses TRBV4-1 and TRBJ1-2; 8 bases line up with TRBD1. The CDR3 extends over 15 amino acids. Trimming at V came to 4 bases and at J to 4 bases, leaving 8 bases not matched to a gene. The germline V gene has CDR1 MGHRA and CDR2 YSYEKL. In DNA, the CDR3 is TGCGCCAGCAGCCCGACGGACAGGGAGGGCTATGGCTACACCTTC. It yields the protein CASSPTDREGYGYTF.

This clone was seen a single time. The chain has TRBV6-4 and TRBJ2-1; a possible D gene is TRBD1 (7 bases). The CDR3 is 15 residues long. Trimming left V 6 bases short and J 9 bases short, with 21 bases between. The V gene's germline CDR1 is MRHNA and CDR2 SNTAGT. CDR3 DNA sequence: TGTGCCAGCAGCAGGAGGGCATCCAACAGGGGTGAGCAGTTCTTC. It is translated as CASSRRASNRGEQFF.

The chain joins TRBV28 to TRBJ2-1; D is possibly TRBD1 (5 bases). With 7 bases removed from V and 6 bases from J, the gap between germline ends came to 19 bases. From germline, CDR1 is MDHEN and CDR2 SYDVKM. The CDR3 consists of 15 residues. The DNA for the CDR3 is TGTGCCAGCACGACCAGCGAGGCAGGGCGCAATGAGCAGTTCTTC. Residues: CASTTSEAGRNEQFF.

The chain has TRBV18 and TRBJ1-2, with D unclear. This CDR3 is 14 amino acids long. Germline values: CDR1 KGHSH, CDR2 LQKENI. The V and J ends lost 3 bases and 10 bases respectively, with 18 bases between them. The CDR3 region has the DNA TGTGCCAGCTCACCTCAATCGACACGGATTGTCTACACCTTC. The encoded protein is CASSPQSTRIVYTF. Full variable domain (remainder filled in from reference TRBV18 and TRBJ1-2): NAGVMQNPRHLVRRRGQEARLRCSPMKGHSHVYWYRQLPEEGLKFMVYLQKENIIDESGMPKERFSAEFPKEGPSILRIQQVVRGDSAAYFCASSPQSTRIVYTFGSGTRLTVV.

DNA for the CDR3: TGTGCCAGCAGCAAAGTCACGCGGCTAGCGGTTAGCTACGAGCAGTACGTC. Encoded protein: CASSKVTRLAVSYEQYV. The rearrangement links TRBV21-1 to TRBJ2-7; the D call in the table, TRBD2, was not verified against the DNA. TRBV21-1 is flagged as a pseudogene. This CDR3 has 17 amino acids.

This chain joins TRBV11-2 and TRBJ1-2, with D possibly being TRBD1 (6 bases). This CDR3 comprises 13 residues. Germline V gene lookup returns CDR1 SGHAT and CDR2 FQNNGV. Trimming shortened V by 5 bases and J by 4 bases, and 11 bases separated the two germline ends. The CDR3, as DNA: TGTGCCAGCAGCGGGGAGGGGGTCTATGGCTACACCTTC. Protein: CASSGEGVYGYTF.

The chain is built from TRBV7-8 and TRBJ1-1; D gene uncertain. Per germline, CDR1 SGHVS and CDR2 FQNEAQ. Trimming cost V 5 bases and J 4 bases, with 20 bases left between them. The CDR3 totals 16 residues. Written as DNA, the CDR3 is TGTGCCAGCAGCCAGCCGGGTTACCCCCTAGTCACTGAAGCTTTCTTT. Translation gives CASSQPGYPLVTEAFF.

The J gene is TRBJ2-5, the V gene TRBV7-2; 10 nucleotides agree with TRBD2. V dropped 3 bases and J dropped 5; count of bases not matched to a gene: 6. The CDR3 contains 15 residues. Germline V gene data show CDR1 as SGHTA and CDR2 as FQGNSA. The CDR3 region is CASSLDSGRTETQYF. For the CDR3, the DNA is TGTGCCAGCAGCTTGGATAGCGGGAGGACTGAGACCCAGTACTTC.

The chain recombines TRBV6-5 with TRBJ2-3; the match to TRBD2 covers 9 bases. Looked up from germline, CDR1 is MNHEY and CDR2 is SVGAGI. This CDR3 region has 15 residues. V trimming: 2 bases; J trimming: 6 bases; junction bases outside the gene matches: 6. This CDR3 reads CASSYGREGDDTQYF. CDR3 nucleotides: TGTGCCAGCAGTTACGGGCGGGAGGGCGATGATACGCAGTATTTT.

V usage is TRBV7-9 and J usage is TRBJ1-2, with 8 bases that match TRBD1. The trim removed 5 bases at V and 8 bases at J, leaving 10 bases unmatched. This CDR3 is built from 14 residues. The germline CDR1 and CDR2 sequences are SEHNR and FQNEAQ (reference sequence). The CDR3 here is CASSRRQGLEGYTF. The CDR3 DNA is TGTGCCAGCAGCAGGCGACAGGGGTTAGAAGGCTACACCTTC.